The present entry profiles one TCR beta chain with its context. At least ten counts were recorded for this clonotype. This receptor's antigen is unknown. No per-base quality is available; no much larger clone lies one base away. V ends up 2 bases short and J 7 bases short, with an unmatched junction base count of 17. Based on the germline V gene, the CDR1 and CDR2 sequences are SGHVS and FQNEAQ. The CDR3, from cysteine to phenylalanine, totals 18 residues. The sequence is cut down to CDR3 DNA, 54 bases in frame from base 1. These data are taken from a study of molecular identifiers for immune sequencing clone quantification listed by TCRdb under 2018. Notes on the research overall: In a replicate experiment, RNA from roughly 21,000 or 96,000 naive CD8 T cells was split into five aliquots, four of which were sequenced. This methods study used CD8 T cells to benchmark TCR RNA copy counting and molecular-identifier clustering-based TCR repertoire sequencing (MIDCIRS).

Results the study describes overall, beyond this receptor: Identical TCR molecules sharing a barcode could cause highly expanded clone sizes to be underestimated. Modeling indicated around 3 TCR RNA copies recovered per cell, compared with 7.5 to 10 by digital PCR, which implies a capture efficiency of approximately 29%. When barcode sub-clustering was left out, chimeric consensus sequences inflated TCR diversity, with chimeras reaching as high as 47%. Spiked-in Jurkat TCR RNA equivalent to a single cell was reported to be detectable even among approximately 1 million naive CD8 T cells. Clones above 20 RNA copies held over 98% of molecules in CMV-specific effector cells but under 1% in naive cells.

The receptor library was made with PCR. TCRdb shows the sequencer as Illumina MiSeq. The Qiagen AllPrep DNA/RNA kit was used to purify total RNA. Before analysis, reads from multiple sequencing runs of the same library were pooled. The paper's processing steps were these. Reads were retained only if their TCR constant sequence matched exactly, and those retained reads were trimmed to 150 nt and grouped according to their 12-nt molecular barcodes. Reads in each barcode group were sub-clustered using a 15% Levenshtein threshold, and a quality-weighted consensus sequence was built for each RNA molecule. Non-functional sequences were discarded, and so were lower-count sequences lying one edit away from another sequence. Barcode sub-clusters with fewer than 20% of the maximum read count were removed, based on fitting two negative binomial distributions. The public reads were reanalyzed by TCRdb: fastp trimming at Q25, MiXCR alignment, in-frame beta chains only. All rows with the same CDR3 protein become a single entry with the most common DNA and genes. The V and J calls here are based on TCRdb, not the publication. For this sample the table gives about 36,000 distinct CDR3 sequences, of which about a fifth were detected only once. The ten largest clones add up to about 6.2% of the sample.

On a BD FACSAria II, naive CD8 T cells were FACS-sorted as CD8+CD4-CCR7+CD45RA+ and collected into RLT Plus buffer. To compare sensitivity, a portion of naive CD8 T cell RNA was divided equally between MIDCIRS and a Smart-seq2-style 5'RACE protocol. Enrichment of CD8 T cells was performed with RosetteSep CD8+ T Cell Enrichment Cocktail and Ficoll-Paque, after which ACK red cell lysis was carried out. The chain couples TRBV7-8 to TRBJ2-1, and 7 junctional nucleotides match TRBD1. The clonotype originates from a human donor in good health. Some libraries in this study had Jurkat cell RNA spiked in. What was sequenced was naive CD8+ T cells from blood, with Jurkat cell RNA spiked in. The cell subset or site tag for this specimen amounts to: FACS-sorted CD8+CD4-CCR7+CD45RA+ naive T cells. At the DNA level, the sequence is TGTGCCAGCAGCTTAACCCTTCCCGACAGGGTCATTACGAATGAGCAGTTCTTC. This gives the protein CASSLTLPDRVITNEQFF.